One sample yielded the 10 T cell receptor beta chains listed below, sequenced in a study of blood T cell repertoires in COVID-19 (TCRdb year 2020). The library was made by the immunoSEQ multiplex PCR assay. TCRdb provides this immuneACCESS table in a form limited to in-frame rearrangements. Some clones are lacking; in checked studies, under half of them reflect an unresolved V gene, and why the rest are absent is not known. The sample data list 60,000 to 80,000 clones, and 88% of these were observed just once. The top ten hold approximately 4% of the sample. The sample taken for sequencing was peripheral blood. The receptors stem from a human donor in a cohort sampled during active COVID-19.

V is TRBV27 and J is TRBJ1-2; D not certain. Trimming took 5 bases from V and 4 from J, leaving 11 bases between them. Per germline, CDR1 MNHEY and CDR2 SMNVEV (reference sequence). The CDR3 runs 13 residues. The CDR3 protein is CASSPGKSYGYTF. The CDR3, as DNA: TGTGCCAGCAGTCCCGGGAAGAGCTATGGCTACACCTTC.

The chain combines TRBV6-2 or TRBV6-3 with TRBJ1-1, with D uncertain. CDR1 is MNHEY and CDR2 is SVGEGT in the germline V gene. The CDR3 consists of 14 residues. Trimming stripped 0 bases from V and 6 bases from J, with 11 bases between. CDR3 nucleotide sequence: TGTGCCAGCAGTTACTCGTCTATCGGGTCTGAAGCTTTCTTT. Translated, it gives CASSYSSIGSEAFF.

CDR3 in DNA: TGTGCCAGCAGTCCTGGACAGCTCTACGAGCAGTACTTC. It encodes CASSPGQLYEQYF. The gene calls are TRBV7-9 and TRBJ2-7; a possible D gene is TRBD1 (6 bases). This CDR3 spans 13 amino acids. V was pared by 6 bases and J by 3 bases, with 12 bases between. The V gene's germline CDR1 is SEHNR and CDR2 FQNEAQ (reference sequence).

The rearrangement uses TRBV6-1 and TRBJ1-1; no firm D call. The ends were cut back, 1 base at V and 3 bases at J, with 12 bases in the middle. The length of the CDR3 is 15 residues. Germline assignment: CDR1 MNHNS and CDR2 SASEGT. CDR3 bases: TGTGCCAGCAGTGAAGGGCCCGTTGTGTACACTGAAGCTTTCTTT. It codes for CASSEGPVVYTEAFF.

In nucleotides, the CDR3 is TGTGCCAGCGGTTGGACTGGCACAGATACGCAGTATTTT. As protein: CASGWTGTDTQYF. The V gene is TRBV5-4, the J gene TRBJ2-3; TRBD2 might be the D (5 bases). With 7 bases removed from V and 1 base from J, the gap between germline ends came to 10 bases. The CDR3 runs 13 residues. The germline CDR1 and CDR2 sequences are SGHNT and YYREEE (reference sequence).

The chain couples TRBV7-9 to TRBJ2-3; TRBD2 aligns across 12 bases. The V segment lost 5 bases and the J segment 2 bases; nucleotides outside the gene matches: 11. Germline loops: CDR1 SEHNR, CDR2 FQNEAQ (reference sequence). The CDR3 runs 18 residues. The CDR3 DNA reads as TGTGCCAGCAGCCAAAGACCTGGACTAGCGGGACTCACAGATACGCAGTATTTT. This gives the protein CASSQRPGLAGLTDTQYF.

This chain connects TRBV10-3 to TRBJ2-3, with 7 bases matching TRBD1. CDR3 length: 15 amino acids. Germline V gives CDR1 ENHRY, CDR2 SYGVKD. V shed 6 bases, J shed 2 bases, and the junction held 8 bases outside the gene matches. CDR3 nucleotides: TGTGCCATCAGCACAGGGGACGATAACACAGATACGCAGTATTTT. It translates to CAISTGDDNTDTQYF.

This rearrangement joins TRBV5-6 to TRBJ1-2; no clear D. V gave up 4 bases and J gave up 4 bases, with 14 bases separating them. Germline-derived CDR1 and CDR2 are SGHDT and YYEEEE. CDR3 size: 14 residues. As DNA, the CDR3 is TGTGCCAGCAGCCCCCGGTCGTCTCCCTATGGCTACACCTTC. This codes for CASSPRSSPYGYTF.

The chain couples TRBV7-2 to TRBJ1-2; D unresolved. CDR3 length: 13 amino acids. V lost 2 bases to trimming and J lost 5 bases, with 9 bases between them. CDR1 SGHTA and CDR2 FQGNSA come from the germline V gene. The CDR3 nucleotides are TGTGCCAGCAGCTTATATCCCCTTTATGGCTACACCTTC. Amino acid sequence: CASSLYPLYGYTF.

The chain carries TRBV6-2 or TRBV6-3 and TRBJ2-7; perhaps TRBD2 as D (6 bases). Trimming left V 0 bases short and J 3 bases short, with 12 bases between. This CDR3 is built from 15 residues. In germline, CDR1 is MNHEY, CDR2 SVGEGT. The CDR3 DNA sequence: TGTGCCAGCAGTTACTCTTCGGACTACTTCTACGAGCAGTACTTC. Translated, it gives CASSYSSDYFYEQYF.